These 22 T cell receptor beta chains were all obtained from the same sample, sequenced in a study of OX40 agonist ivuxolimab in advanced cancers. Libraries were prepared by immunoSEQ multiplex PCR; TCRdb keeps only in-frame clonotypes and omits some of them. Among under 200,000 clones listed, 90% to 95% were seen once. Material: CD4+ or CD8+ T cells sorted from blood, obtained in a trial of the OX40 agonist ivuxolimab. The receptors here all came from an adult with an advanced solid tumor such as melanoma, head and neck, liver or kidney cancer.

The J gene is TRBJ2-3, the V gene TRBV10-2, with 9 bases matching TRBD2. This CDR3 region has 15 residues. J was trimmed by 6 bases and V by 5 bases; bases with no gene match: 9. In germline, CDR1 is WSHSY, CDR2 SAAADI. The CDR3 coding sequence is TGCGCCAGCAGTCCTCTAGCGGGGCGGGCCGATACGCAGTATTTT. Translating gives CASSPLAGRADTQYF.

This clone was seen once. The V gene is TRBV19, the J gene TRBJ1-4; 8 nucleotides align to TRBD1. The CDR3 is made up of 15 amino acids. Germline values: CDR1 LNHDA, CDR2 SQIVND (reference sequence). The V segment lost 6 bases and the J segment 1 base; nucleotides outside the gene matches: 4. DNA for the CDR3: TGTGCCAGTAGAGAAGACAGGGGAACTAATGAAAAACTGTTTTTT. This sequence encodes CASREDRGTNEKLFF.

The chain uses TRBV7-8 and TRBJ1-1; D might be TRBD1 (5 bases). Deletions cut 4 bases from V and 3 bases from J, with 15 bases between. The germline CDR1 and CDR2 sequences are SGHVS and FQNEAQ. This CDR3 has 15 amino acids. The CDR3 sequence: CASSSGGGWYTEAFF. CDR3 coding DNA: TGTGCCAGCAGCTCGGGTGGGGGGTGGTACACTGAAGCTTTCTTT.

The chain uses TRBV2 and TRBJ1-5, with TRBD1 identical over 10 bases. The CDR3 is 14 residues long. Germline-derived CDR1 and CDR2 are SNHLY and FYNNEI. The V and J ends lost 5 bases and 6 bases, in that order; junction bases with no gene match: 4. The CDR3, as DNA: TGTGCCAGCAGTTGGGACAGGGGCGGTCAGCCCCAGCATTTT. It translates to CASSWDRGGQPQHF.

This chain connects TRBV5-1 to TRBJ2-2; 7 positions match TRBD1. Germline CDR1 is SGHRS and CDR2 is YFSETQ. V lost 0 bases, J lost 3 bases, and 8 bases stayed unmatched. The CDR3 length is 17 residues. The CDR3: CASSLAVSQGDTGELFF. The CDR3 DNA reads TGCGCCAGCAGCTTGGCAGTATCTCAGGGGGACACCGGGGAGCTGTTTTTT. Filled out from reference TRBV5-1 and TRBJ2-2, the complete variable domain reads KAGVTQTPRYLIKTRGQQVTLSCSPISGHRSVSWYQQTPGQGLQFLFEYFSETQRNKGNFPGRFSGRQFSNSRSEMNVSTLELGDSALYLCASSLAVSQGDTGELFFGEGSRLTVL.

CDR3 in amino acids: CASRPGRRPYEQYF. The CDR3 DNA is TGTGCCAGCAGACCAGGACGGAGACCCTACGAGCAGTACTTC. V usage is TRBV28 and J usage is TRBJ2-7; D is undetermined. CDR3 length: 14 residues. Trimming stripped 6 bases from V and 2 bases from J, with 14 bases between. In germline, CDR1 is MDHEN, CDR2 SYDVKM. The full variable domain, rest sourced from reference TRBV28 and TRBJ2-7, is DVKVTQSSRYLVKRTGEKVFLECVQDMDHENMFWYRQDPGLGLRLIYFSYDVKMKEKGDIPEGYSVSREKKERFSLILESASTNQTSMYLCASRPGRRPYEQYFGPGTRLTVT.

CDR3 in DNA: TGCGCCAGCAGCTTCCTTAGCGGGAGTAGCACAGATACGCAGTATTTT. Translating it yields CASSFLSGSSTDTQYF. The chain carries TRBV5-1 and TRBJ2-3; 9 bases agree with TRBD2. Trimming took 2 bases from V and 0 from J; bases not matched to a gene: 4. The germline V gene has CDR1 SGHRS and CDR2 YFSETQ. The CDR3 runs to 16 residues.

The chain carries TRBV30 and TRBJ2-7; D is unclear. The CDR3 consists of 12 residues. Per germline, CDR1 GTSNPN and CDR2 SVGIG (reference sequence). CDR3 in DNA: TGTGCTGTAAGAAGGAGCTCCTACGAGCAGTACTTC. Protein product: CAVRRSSYEQYF.

This rearrangement joins TRBV2 to TRBJ1-1, with 7 bases that match TRBD1. This CDR3 is 14 amino acids long. Per the germline V gene, CDR1 is SNHLY and CDR2 is FYNNEI. The V segment lost 6 bases and the J segment 7 bases; nucleotides outside the gene matches: 11. CDR3 sequence reads: CASSSGQTSLEAFF. Here the CDR3 DNA reads TGTGCCAGCAGCTCGGGACAGACGTCCCTTGAAGCTTTCTTT. The complete variable domain, with remaining parts taken from reference TRBV2 and TRBJ1-1, reads EPEVTQTPSHQVTQMGQEVILRCVPISNHLYFYWYRQILGQKVEFLVSFYNNEISEKSEIFDDQFSVERPDGSNFTLKIRSTKLEDSAMYFCASSSGQTSLEAFFGQGTRLTVV.

In this sample, this clone turned up once. V is TRBV5-1 and J is TRBJ2-5, with 9 nucleotides matching TRBD1. Germline lookup yields CDR1 SGHRS and CDR2 YFSETQ. V dropped 3 bases and J dropped 3; count of bases not matched to a gene: 0. The CDR3 has 13 residues. CDR3 in DNA: TGCGCCAGCAGCTGGACAGGGGAAGAGACCCAGTACTTC. It specifies CASSWTGEETQYF.

V gene TRBV4-1 combines with J gene TRBJ1-4; D may be TRBD1 (5 bases). Germline V lookup: CDR1 MGHRA, CDR2 YSYEKL. The CDR3 is 17 residues long. V lost 1 base and J 5 bases, leaving 17 bases between the germline ends. The DNA for the CDR3 is TGCGCCAGCAGCCAAGGGTTAACCGGGGGGGGAAATGAAAAACTGTTTTTT. Translating gives CASSQGLTGGGNEKLFF.

The genes are TRBV15 and TRBJ2-7; 9 nucleotides agree with TRBD2. Germline CDR1 reads LNHNV; CDR2 reads YYDKDF (reference sequence). The trim removed 1 base at V and 2 bases at J, leaving 12 bases unmatched. The CDR3 runs to 18 residues. The CDR3 region is CATSRVGPSSGRPYEQYF. The CDR3 region has the DNA TGTGCCACCAGCAGAGTTGGTCCCTCAAGCGGGAGGCCCTACGAGCAGTACTTC.

The chain recombines TRBV6-1 with TRBJ2-7, with 8 bases aligning to TRBD1. Trimming took 2 bases from V and 0 from J; bases not matched to a gene: 0. CDR3 size: 14 residues. The germline CDR1 and CDR2 sequences are MNHNS and SASEGT. This chain's CDR3 is CASSETGGSYEQYF. For the CDR3, the DNA is TGTGCCAGCAGTGAAACAGGGGGCTCCTACGAGCAGTACTTC.

The chain's CDR3 is CASSFTSGRDTQYF. CDR3 DNA sequence: TGTGCCAGCAGCTTTACTAGCGGGAGGGATACGCAGTATTTT. The chain joins TRBV7-9 to TRBJ2-3; 12 bases fit TRBD2. The CDR3 consists of 14 residues. V shed 3 bases and J 6 bases; nucleotides not matched to a gene: 1. Germline V gives CDR1 SEHNR, CDR2 FQNEAQ (reference sequence).

This clone showed up just once. The chain joins TRBV11-2 to TRBJ2-7; 9 positions match TRBD1. Germline trimming cut 5 bases from V and 3 bases from J; bases unmatched to any gene: 5. The CDR3 is 14 residues long. Germline loops: CDR1 SGHAT, CDR2 FQNNGV. The CDR3 DNA follows: TGTGCCAGCAGCGCCCGACAGGGGGTCTACGAGCAGTACTTC. Protein: CASSARQGVYEQYF.

The rearrangement uses TRBV18 and TRBJ2-2, with 9 positions matching TRBD2. V shed 3 bases, J shed 6 bases, and the junction held 14 bases outside the gene matches. The CDR3 is 18 amino acids. The germline V gene has CDR1 KGHSH and CDR2 LQKENI. CDR3 in amino acids: CASSPNGGVAGVPGELFF. CDR3 DNA: TGTGCCAGCTCACCCAACGGGGGAGTAGCGGGAGTCCCCGGGGAGCTGTTTTTT.

The chain links TRBV5-1 to TRBJ2-5, with TRBD1 matching over 9 bases. V lost 4 bases to trimming and J lost 5 bases; unmatched junction nucleotides: 9. The CDR3 has 15 amino acids. The germline CDR1 and CDR2 sequences are SGHRS and YFSETQ. The CDR3 nucleotides are TGCGCCAGCAGCGAACCGGGACAGGGTGGGGAGACCCAGTACTTC. It yields the protein CASSEPGQGGETQYF.

The chain links TRBV9 to TRBJ2-2; 10 positions match TRBD2. The CDR3 spans 15 residues. V shed 1 base, J shed 4 bases, and the junction held 1 base outside the gene matches. CDR1 and CDR2 (germline): SGDLS, YYNGEE. CDR3 region: CASSVSSGSTGELFF. CDR3 DNA: TGTGCCAGCAGCGTATCTAGCGGGAGCACCGGGGAGCTGTTTTTT.

The chain combines TRBV7-2 with TRBJ1-2; 8 bases are shared with TRBD1. Trimming removed 1 base from V and 4 bases from J; junction bases left unmatched: 2. The CDR3 sequence is 14 residues long. Germline CDR1 is SGHTA and CDR2 is FQGNSA. CDR3 in DNA: TGTGCCAGCAGCTTAGGGGACAGGCCCTATGGCTACACCTTC. This codes for CASSLGDRPYGYTF.

As regards this clone: The identical CDR3 is also encoded by other nucleotide sequences in the sample. The J gene is TRBJ1-5, the V gene TRBV18; D gene unclear. The germline V gene has CDR1 KGHSH and CDR2 LQKENI. Trimming pared 3 bases from V and 4 bases from J, leaving 7 bases between. The CDR3 covers 13 residues. Here the CDR3 DNA reads TGTGCCAGCTCACCGGGAGGGAATCAGCCCCAGCATTTT. As protein: CASSPGGNQPQHF.

V is TRBV15 and J is TRBJ2-1; TRBD1 aligns across 7 bases. The V gene's germline CDR1 is LNHNV and CDR2 YYDKDF (reference sequence). The CDR3 has 17 residues. After removal of 0 bases from V and 12 bases from J, the junction contained 17 bases not matched to a gene. CDR3 nucleotides: TGTGCCACCAGCAGAGATAGTTGGGACAGCCTCTCTGGTGGGCAGTTCTTC. Translation gives CATSRDSWDSLSGGQFF.

The rearrangement links TRBV19 to TRBJ1-1, with TRBD1 matching 9 bases. This CDR3 contains 16 residues. J was trimmed by 1 base and V by 5 bases; bases with no gene match: 8. Germline values: CDR1 LNHDA, CDR2 SQIVND (reference sequence). CDR3 sequence: CASSFRGTGRNTEAFF. The CDR3 DNA reads TGTGCCAGTAGTTTTCGAGGGACAGGGAGGAACACTGAAGCTTTCTTT.